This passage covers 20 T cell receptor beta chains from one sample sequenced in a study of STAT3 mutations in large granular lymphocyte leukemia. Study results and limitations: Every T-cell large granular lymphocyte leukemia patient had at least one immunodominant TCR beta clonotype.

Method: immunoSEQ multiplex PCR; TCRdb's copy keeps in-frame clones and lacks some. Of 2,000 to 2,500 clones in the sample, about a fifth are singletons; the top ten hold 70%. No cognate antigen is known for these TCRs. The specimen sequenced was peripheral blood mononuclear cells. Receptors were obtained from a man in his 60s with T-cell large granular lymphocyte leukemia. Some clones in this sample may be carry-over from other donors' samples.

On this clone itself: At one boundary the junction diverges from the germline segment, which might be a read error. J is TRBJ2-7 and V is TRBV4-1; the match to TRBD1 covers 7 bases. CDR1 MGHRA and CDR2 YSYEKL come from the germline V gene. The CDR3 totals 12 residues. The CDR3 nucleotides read TGCGCCAGCAGCCAAGAGACCGGGACAGCATTCTTC. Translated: CASSQETGTAFF.

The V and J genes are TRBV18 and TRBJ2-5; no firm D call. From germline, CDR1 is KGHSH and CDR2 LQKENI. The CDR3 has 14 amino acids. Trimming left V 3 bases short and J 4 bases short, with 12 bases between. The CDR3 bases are TGTGCCAGCTCACCTCCCCAGGTCGGAGAGACCCAGTACTTC. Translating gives CASSPPQVGETQYF.

CDR3 region: CASMAAGAVNTQYF. CDR3 nucleotides: TGTGCCAGCATGGCCGCAGGAGCGGTGAATACGCAGTATTTT. The chain joins TRBV7-9 to TRBJ2-3; D is perhaps TRBD2 (5 bases). The germline V and J ends were trimmed by 7 bases and 7 bases, with 18 bases remaining between them. The CDR3 consists of 14 residues. Germline CDR1 is SEHNR and CDR2 is FQNEAQ (reference sequence). The variable domain in full, with the rest retrieved from reference TRBV7-9 and TRBJ2-3, is DTGVSQNPRHKITKRGQNVTFRCDPISEHNRLYWYRQTLGQGPEFLTYFQNEAQLEKSRLLSDRFSAERPKGSFSTLEIQRTEQGDSAMYLCASMAAGAVNTQYFGPGTRLTVL.

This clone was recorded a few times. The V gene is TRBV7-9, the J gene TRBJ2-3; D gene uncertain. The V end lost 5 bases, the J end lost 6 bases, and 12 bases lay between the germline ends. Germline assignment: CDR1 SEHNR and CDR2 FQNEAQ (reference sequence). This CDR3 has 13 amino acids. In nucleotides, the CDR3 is TGTGCCAGCAGCCCCCACTTGATCGATACGCAGTATTTT. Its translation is CASSPHLIDTQYF.

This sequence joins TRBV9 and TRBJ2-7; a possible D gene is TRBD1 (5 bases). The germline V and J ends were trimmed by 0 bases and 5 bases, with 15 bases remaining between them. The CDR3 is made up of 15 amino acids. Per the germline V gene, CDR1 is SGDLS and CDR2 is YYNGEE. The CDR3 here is CASSVVKGPNHEQYV. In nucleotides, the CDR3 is TGTGCCAGCAGCGTAGTAAAGGGGCCGAACCACGAGCAGTACGTC.

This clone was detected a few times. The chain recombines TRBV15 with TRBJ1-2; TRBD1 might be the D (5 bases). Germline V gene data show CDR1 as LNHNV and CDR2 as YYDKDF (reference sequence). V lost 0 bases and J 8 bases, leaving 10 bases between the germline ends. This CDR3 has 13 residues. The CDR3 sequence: CATSRDSGVGYTF. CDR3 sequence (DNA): TGTGCCACCAGCAGAGATTCGGGGGTGGGCTACACCTTC.

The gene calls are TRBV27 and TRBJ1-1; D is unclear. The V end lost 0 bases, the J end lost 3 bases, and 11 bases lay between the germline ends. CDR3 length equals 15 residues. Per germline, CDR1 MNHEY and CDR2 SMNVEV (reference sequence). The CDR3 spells CASSLSLGLYTEAFF. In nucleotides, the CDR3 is TGTGCCAGCAGTTTATCCCTAGGCCTGTACACTGAAGCTTTCTTT.

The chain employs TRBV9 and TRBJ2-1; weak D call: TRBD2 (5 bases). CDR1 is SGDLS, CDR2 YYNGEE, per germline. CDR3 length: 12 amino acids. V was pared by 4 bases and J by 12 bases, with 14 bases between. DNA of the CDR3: TGTGCCAGCAGCCCCCCCCGGGGAAGGCAGTTCTTC. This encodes CASSPPRGRQFF.

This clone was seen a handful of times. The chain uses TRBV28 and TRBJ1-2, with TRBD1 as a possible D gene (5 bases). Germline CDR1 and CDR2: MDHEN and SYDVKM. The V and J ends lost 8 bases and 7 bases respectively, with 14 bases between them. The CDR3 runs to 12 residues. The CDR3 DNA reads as TGTGCCAGCTTCCGACTCGGGGCTGGCTACACCTTC. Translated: CASFRLGAGYTF.

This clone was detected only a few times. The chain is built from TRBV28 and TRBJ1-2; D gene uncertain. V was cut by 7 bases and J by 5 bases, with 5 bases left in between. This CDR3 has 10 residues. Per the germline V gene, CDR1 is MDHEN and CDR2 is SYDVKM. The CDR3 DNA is TGTGCCAGCAAGGAGTATGGCTACACCTTC. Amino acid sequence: CASKEYGYTF.

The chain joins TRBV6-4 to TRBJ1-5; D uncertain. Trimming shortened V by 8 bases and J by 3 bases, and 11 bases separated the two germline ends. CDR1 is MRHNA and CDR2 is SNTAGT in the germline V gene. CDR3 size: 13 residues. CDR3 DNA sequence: TGTGCCAGCTCGACCGAAGCCAATCAGCCCCAGCATTTT. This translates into CASSTEANQPQHF.

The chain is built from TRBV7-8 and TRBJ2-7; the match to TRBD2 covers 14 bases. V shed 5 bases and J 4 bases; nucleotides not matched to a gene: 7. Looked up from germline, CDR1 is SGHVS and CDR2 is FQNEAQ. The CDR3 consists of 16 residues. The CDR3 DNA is TGTGCCAGCAGCCGAGGGACTAGCGGGAGCGGGTACGAGCAGTACGTC. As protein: CASSRGTSGSGYEQYV.

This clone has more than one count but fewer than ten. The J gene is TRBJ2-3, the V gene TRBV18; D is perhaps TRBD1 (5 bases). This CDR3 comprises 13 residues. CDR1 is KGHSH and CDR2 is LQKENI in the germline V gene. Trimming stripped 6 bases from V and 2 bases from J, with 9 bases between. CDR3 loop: CASSDTNTDTQYF. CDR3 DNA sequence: TGTGCCAGCTCGGACACTAACACAGATACGCAGTATTTT.

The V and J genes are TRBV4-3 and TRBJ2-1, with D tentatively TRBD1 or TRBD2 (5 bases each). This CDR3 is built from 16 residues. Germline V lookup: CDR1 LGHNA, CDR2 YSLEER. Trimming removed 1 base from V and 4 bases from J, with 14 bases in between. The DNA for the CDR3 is TGCGCCAGCAGCCAAGGCGGGTCGTGGGGGTACAATGAGCAGTTCTTC. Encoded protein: CASSQGGSWGYNEQFF.

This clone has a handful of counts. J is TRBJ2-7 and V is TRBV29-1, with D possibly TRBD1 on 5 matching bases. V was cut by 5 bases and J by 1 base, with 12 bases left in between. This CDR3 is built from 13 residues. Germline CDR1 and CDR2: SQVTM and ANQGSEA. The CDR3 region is CSVLRETSYEQYF. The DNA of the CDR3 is TGCAGCGTTCTCAGGGAAACTTCCTACGAGCAGTACTTC.

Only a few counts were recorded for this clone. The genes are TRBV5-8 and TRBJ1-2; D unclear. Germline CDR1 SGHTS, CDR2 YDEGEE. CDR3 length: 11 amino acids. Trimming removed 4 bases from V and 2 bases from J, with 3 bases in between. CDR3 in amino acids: CASSINYGYTF. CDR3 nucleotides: TGTGCCAGCAGCATCAACTATGGCTACACCTTC.

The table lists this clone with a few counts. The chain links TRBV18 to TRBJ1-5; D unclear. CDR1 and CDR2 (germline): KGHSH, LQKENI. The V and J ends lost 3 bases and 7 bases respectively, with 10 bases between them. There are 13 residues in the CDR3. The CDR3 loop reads CASSPSFGQPQHF. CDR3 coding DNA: TGTGCCAGCTCACCCAGTTTCGGACAGCCCCAGCATTTT.

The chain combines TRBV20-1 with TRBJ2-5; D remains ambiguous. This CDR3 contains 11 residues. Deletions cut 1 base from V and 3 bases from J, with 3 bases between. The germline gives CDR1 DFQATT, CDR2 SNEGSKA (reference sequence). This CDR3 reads CSARAEETQYF. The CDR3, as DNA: TGCAGTGCTAGAGCCGAAGAGACCCAGTACTTC.

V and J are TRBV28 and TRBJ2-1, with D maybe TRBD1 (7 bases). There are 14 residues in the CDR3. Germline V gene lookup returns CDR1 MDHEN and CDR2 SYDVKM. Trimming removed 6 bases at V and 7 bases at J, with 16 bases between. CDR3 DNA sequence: TGTGCCAGCAGCGGGGCAGGGGGGAAGAATGAGCAGTTCTTC. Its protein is CASSGAGGKNEQFF.

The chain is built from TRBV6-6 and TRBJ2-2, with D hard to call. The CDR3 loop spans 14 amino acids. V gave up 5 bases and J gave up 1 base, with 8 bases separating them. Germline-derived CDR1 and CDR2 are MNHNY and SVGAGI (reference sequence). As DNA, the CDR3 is TGTGCCAGCAGTACTCAAGGGAACACCGGGGAGCTGTTTTTT. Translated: CASSTQGNTGELFF.